The 21 T cell receptor beta chains below were found in one sample sequenced in a study of identical twins. One entry per CDR3 protein results from TCRdb running MiXCR on the 5' RACE reads. The sample has hundreds of thousands of distinct CDR3 sequences, 8.5% to 9.5% seen once; the top ten hold roughly 0.9%. This sample was shared with a second study, whose subject was yellow fever vaccine responses in identical twins.

Sequenced sample: PBMCs. The receptors stem from a woman between 18 and 29 years old in good health.

This clonotype was seen a few times. The genes are TRBV20-1 and TRBJ2-1, with 12 nucleotides matching TRBD2. The CDR3 has 15 amino acids. Germline V lookup: CDR1 DFQATT, CDR2 SNEGSKA (reference sequence). CDR3 loop: CTFTSGTSGRTEQFF. The CDR3, as DNA: TGCACCTTTACATCGGGCACTAGCGGGAGGACTGAGCAGTTCTTC.

V usage is TRBV29-1 and J usage is TRBJ2-5; D might be TRBD1 (6 bases). Germline V lookup: CDR1 SQVTM, CDR2 ANQGSEA. V lost 4 bases to trimming and J lost 1 base, with 13 bases between them. CDR3 length: 14 amino acids. The CDR3 sequence is CSVGQVGPQETQYF. CDR3 nucleotide sequence: TGCAGCGTTGGACAGGTGGGGCCCCAAGAGACCCAGTACTTC. Drawing the rest from reference TRBV29-1 and TRBJ2-5, the complete variable domain is SAVISQKPSRDICQRGTSLTIQCQVDSQVTMMFWYRQQPGQSLTLIATANQGSEATYESGFVIDKFPISRPNLTFSTLTVSNMSPEDSSIYLCSVGQVGPQETQYFGPGTRLLVL.

The sample holds many counts of this clonotype. This chain links TRBV6-5 with TRBJ1-5; D is unresolved. This CDR3 region has 13 residues. Trimming pared 0 bases from V and 4 bases from J, leaving 4 bases between. Germline V gene data show CDR1 as MNHEY and CDR2 as SVGAGI. The CDR3 reads CASSYSPNQPQHF. The CDR3 bases are TGTGCCAGCAGTTACTCCCCAAATCAGCCCCAGCATTTT.

V gene TRBV30 combines with J gene TRBJ1-3, with D possibly TRBD1 on 5 matching bases. Trimming shortened V by 3 bases and J by 0 bases, and 15 bases separated the two germline ends. This CDR3 is built from 16 residues. CDR1 is GTSNPN, CDR2 SVGIG, per germline (reference sequence). The DNA of the CDR3 is TGTGCCTGGAGCGACCTGGGGGTCTACTCTGGAAACACCATATATTTT. Translating it yields CAWSDLGVYSGNTIYF.

This clonotype was seen a few times. The chain links TRBV25-1 to TRBJ2-5; 14 bases line up with TRBD2. This CDR3 contains 16 residues. CDR1 is MGHDK and CDR2 is SYGVNS in the germline V gene. V lost 5 bases and J lost 4; bases outside the gene matches: 6. CDR3 bases: TGTGCCAGCAGTCCGACTAGCGGGGGGGTAACAGAGACCCAGTACTTC. This gives the protein CASSPTSGGVTETQYF.

V is TRBV11-3 and J is TRBJ2-3; tentative D call: TRBD1 (6 bases). The CDR3 is 14 amino acids. V was clipped by 7 bases and J by 0 bases, with 11 bases between them. Per the germline V gene, CDR1 is SGHNT and CDR2 is YENEEA. CDR3 DNA: TGTGCCAGCAAGCCGGGACATAGCACAGATACGCAGTATTTT. Protein sequence: CASKPGHSTDTQYF.

This clonotype turned up a few times. The rearrangement links TRBV4-3 to TRBJ2-2; D possibly corresponds to TRBD1 (6 bases). Germline V gives CDR1 LGHNA, CDR2 YSLEER. Trimming shortened V by 0 bases and J by 5 bases, and 10 bases separated the two germline ends. This CDR3 contains 15 residues. CDR3 region: CASSQEAGVTGELFF. The DNA of the CDR3 is TGCGCCAGCAGCCAAGAGGCAGGGGTAACCGGGGAGCTGTTTTTT.

The chain combines TRBV11-1 with TRBJ1-1; possible D gene TRBD1, 6 bases. This CDR3 has 18 residues. Trimming pared 1 base from V and 1 base from J, leaving 19 bases between. Looked up from germline, CDR1 is SGHAT and CDR2 is FQDESV (reference sequence). The CDR3 DNA follows: TGTGCCAGCAGCTTAGTCGGCAGGGGCTATGAAAGGAACACTGAAGCTTTCTTT. This sequence encodes CASSLVGRGYERNTEAFF. Filled out from reference TRBV11-1 and TRBJ1-1, the complete variable domain reads EAEVAQSPRYKITEKSQAVAFWCDPISGHATLYWYRQILGQGPELLVQFQDESVVDDSQLPKDRFSAERLKGVDSTLKIQPAELGDSAMYLCASSLVGRGYERNTEAFFGQGTRLTVV.

The chain carries TRBV20-1 and TRBJ2-7, with 12 positions matching TRBD1. CDR1 is DFQATT and CDR2 is SNEGSKA in the germline V gene (reference sequence). J was trimmed by 4 bases and V by 3 bases; bases with no gene match: 4. The CDR3 has 14 residues. DNA of the CDR3: TGCAGTGCTAGTTGGGACAGGGGGCGATACGAGCAGTACTTC. It encodes CSASWDRGRYEQYF.

The chain links TRBV5-6 to TRBJ2-1, with 7 bases fitting TRBD1. V lost 0 bases and J lost 3; bases outside the gene matches: 6. Germline V gene data show CDR1 as SGHDT and CDR2 as YYEEEE. The CDR3 covers 16 residues. The CDR3 loop reads CASSLVAWDSYNEQFF. CDR3 coding DNA: TGTGCCAGCAGCTTGGTTGCTTGGGACAGCTACAATGAGCAGTTCTTC.

This clonotype occurred many times. The chain links TRBV5-1 to TRBJ2-7; TRBD1 might be the D (5 bases). Germline loops: CDR1 SGHRS, CDR2 YFSETQ. This CDR3 region has 14 residues. V shed 3 bases and J shed 4 bases, with 14 bases lying between them. CDR3: CASSSYLTGYEQYF. In DNA form, the CDR3 reads TGCGCCAGCAGCTCCTACCTTACAGGATACGAGCAGTACTTC.

The J gene is TRBJ1-4, the V gene TRBV4-1; D unclear. The CDR3 spans 16 residues. V shed 4 bases and J shed 8 bases, with 20 bases lying between them. Germline V gene sequence: CDR1 MGHRA, CDR2 YSYEKL. CDR3 sequence (DNA): TGCGCCAGCAGCCGAAATAACGGGGTTTCGGGGGAAAAACTGTTTTTT. This sequence encodes CASSRNNGVSGEKLFF.

The chain links TRBV7-9 to TRBJ2-2; tentatively, D is TRBD2 (5 bases). The germline V gene has CDR1 SEHNR and CDR2 FQNEAQ (reference sequence). Trimming stripped 5 bases from V and 2 bases from J, with 12 bases between. CDR3 size: 15 residues. CDR3 in amino acids: CASSMDSPNTGELFF. The CDR3 bases are TGTGCCAGCAGCATGGACTCGCCAAACACCGGGGAGCTGTTTTTT.

In this sample, this clonotype turned up a few times. The V and J genes are TRBV6-2 or TRBV6-3 and TRBJ2-2; no clear D. The V and J ends lost 0 bases and 5 bases respectively, with 10 bases between them. This CDR3 region has 15 residues. Germline V gene lookup returns CDR1 MNHEY and CDR2 SVGEGT. Written as DNA, the CDR3 is TGTGCCAGCAGTTACTCGCCCGACTCAACCGGGGAGCTGTTTTTT. Translated: CASSYSPDSTGELFF.

This clonotype has at least ten counts. The V call is TRBV12-3 or TRBV12-4, the J call TRBJ2-5; D ambiguous. V was pared by 1 base and J by 0 bases, with 6 bases between. The CDR3 runs 14 residues. The CDR3 region is CASSLVLYQETQYF. The CDR3 bases are TGTGCCAGCAGTTTAGTCCTCTACCAAGAGACCCAGTACTTC.

The chain is built from TRBV5-1 and TRBJ2-7; 9 positions match TRBD2. Germline-derived CDR1 and CDR2 are SGHRS and YFSETQ. The CDR3 loop spans 15 amino acids. V lost 0 bases, J lost 4 bases, and 5 bases stayed unmatched. DNA for the CDR3: TGCGCCAGCAGCTTGGGGAAAACTAGCGGGTACGAGCAGTACTTC. Residues: CASSLGKTSGYEQYF. Supplemented by reference TRBV5-1 and TRBJ2-7, the full variable domain reads KAGVTQTPRYLIKTRGQQVTLSCSPISGHRSVSWYQQTPGQGLQFLFEYFSETQRNKGNFPGRFSGRQFSNSRSEMNVSTLELGDSALYLCASSLGKTSGYEQYFGPGTRLTVT.

V usage is TRBV4-3 and J usage is TRBJ2-7; 9 nucleotides match TRBD1. This CDR3 is 15 amino acids long. After removal of 0 bases from V and 4 bases from J, the junction contained 4 bases not matched to a gene. The V gene's germline CDR1 is LGHNA and CDR2 YSLEER. The CDR3 DNA reads as TGCGCCAGCAGCCAAGAACCGGGACAGGGATACGAGCAGTACTTC. Translating gives CASSQEPGQGYEQYF.

A remark on this clonotype: This may be a read error: a much more frequent sequence differs by one nucleotide. V usage is TRBV12-3 or TRBV12-4 and J usage is TRBJ2-2, with D uncertain. The length of the CDR3 is 14 residues. The CDR3 nucleotides are TGTACCAGCAGTTATGGGACGAACACCGGGGAGCTGTTTTTT. This encodes CTSSYGTNTGELFF.

This clonotype was found a few times. The rearrangement joins TRBV5-1 to TRBJ1-1; 8 nucleotides line up with TRBD1. CDR3 length: 17 amino acids. Germline V CDR1 and CDR2: SGHRS, YFSETQ. V trimming: 4 bases; J trimming: 0 bases; junction bases outside the gene matches: 11. CDR3 sequence (DNA): TGCGCCAGCAGCCCGGCGGGGACAGGCTTTATGAACACTGAAGCTTTCTTT. It is translated as CASSPAGTGFMNTEAFF.

This clonotype was observed many times. V usage is TRBV9 and J usage is TRBJ1-3, with TRBD1 matching 8 bases. The V gene's germline CDR1 is SGDLS and CDR2 YYNGEE. V lost 3 bases, J lost 3 bases, and 5 bases stayed unmatched. The CDR3 extends over 15 amino acids. The CDR3 loop is CASSAAGTGGNTIYF. The CDR3 DNA is TGTGCCAGCAGCGCAGCCGGGACAGGTGGAAACACCATATATTTT.

At least ten counts were recorded for this clonotype. The genes are TRBV5-1 and TRBJ2-3, with no clear D. V lost 0 bases and J lost 2, with 10 bases in between. Germline V gene lookup returns CDR1 SGHRS and CDR2 YFSETQ. This CDR3 region has 15 residues. CDR3 nucleotide sequence: TGCGCCAGCAGCTTGGATCCAGGCCACACAGATACGCAGTATTTT. This sequence encodes CASSLDPGHTDTQYF.